The 13 T cell receptor beta chains reported below all come from one sample, sequenced in a study of Ad26.COV2.S vaccination and SARS-CoV-2 variants. Treatment: some 20 received Ad26.COV2.S at low or high dose, single or two shots; several received placebo; per-sample allocation not given. Day 63 after the first vaccine or placebo injection was the time point for sampling. Data came from immunoSEQ multiplex PCR; TCRdb stores just in-frame clones and leaves some out. Among approximately 500,000 clones listed, 87% were seen once. The source was peripheral blood, collected in a trial of Ad26.COV2.S vaccine versus placebo. Receptors were obtained from a person between 18 and 65 years old who received the Ad26.COV2.S COVID-19 vaccine or a placebo.

This chain joins TRBV6-5 and TRBJ1-5; no firm D call. The germline CDR1 and CDR2 sequences are MNHEY and SVGAGI. V was cut by 5 bases and J by 4 bases, with 12 bases left in between. The CDR3 runs to 14 residues. CDR3 nucleotides: TGTGCCAGCAGTAGGGAAGTCGGTAATCAGCCCCAGCATTTT. It codes for CASSREVGNQPQHF.

This sequence joins TRBV6-4 and TRBJ2-2, with D possibly TRBD2 on 5 matching bases. CDR1 is MRHNA and CDR2 is SNTAGT in the germline V gene. CDR3 length: 15 amino acids. V was cut by 5 bases and J by 2 bases, with 12 bases left in between. The CDR3 region is CASSPSTTNTGELFF. The CDR3 DNA reads TGTGCCAGCAGTCCTAGCACTACCAACACCGGGGAGCTGTTTTTT.

This chain joins TRBV19 and TRBJ1-1; D call uncertain. Germline V gives CDR1 LNHDA, CDR2 SQIVND (reference sequence). CDR3 size: 15 residues. V lost 4 bases to trimming and J lost 0 bases, with 12 bases between them. The CDR3, as DNA: TGTGCCAGTAGTAACCTGCGAACCCTGAACACTGAAGCTTTCTTT. It specifies CASSNLRTLNTEAFF.

The chain joins TRBV5-1 to TRBJ2-1; the D gene is possibly TRBD2 (6 bases). The CDR3 length is 16 residues. Trimming shortened V by 4 bases and J by 6 bases, and 20 bases separated the two germline ends. Per the germline V gene, CDR1 is SGHRS and CDR2 is YFSETQ. Here the CDR3 DNA reads TGCGCCAGCAGCCCCTTGTTTGATAGCGGAACCAATGAGCAGTTCTTC. Amino acid sequence: CASSPLFDSGTNEQFF.

The count of this clone is one. V is TRBV28 and J is TRBJ1-2, with 10 bases identical to TRBD1. The germline CDR1 and CDR2 sequences are MDHEN and SYDVKM. The CDR3 runs 13 residues. With V trimmed by 10 bases and J by 7 bases, 9 bases remained unmatched. The CDR3 DNA follows: TGTGCCACCCCTACCGGGACAGGGGTTGGCTACACCTTC. Its protein product is CATPTGTGVGYTF.

This clone was seen once. V and J are TRBV19 and TRBJ2-1; 11 positions match TRBD2. V dropped 5 bases and J dropped 8; count of bases not matched to a gene: 8. The CDR3 is made up of 15 amino acids. Germline V CDR1 and CDR2: LNHDA, SQIVND (reference sequence). The CDR3 coding sequence is TGTGCCAGTAGTGCCACTAGCGGGAGTTTCGATGAGCAGTTCTTC. As protein: CASSATSGSFDEQFF.

This rearrangement joins TRBV5-1 to TRBJ2-2; the D call may be TRBD1 or TRBD2 (6 bases each). There are 16 residues in the CDR3. The germline V gene has CDR1 SGHRS and CDR2 YFSETQ. Trimming shortened V by 7 bases and J by 5 bases, and 21 bases separated the two germline ends. The CDR3 reads CASGGGSTFGTGELFF. CDR3 in DNA: TGCGCCAGCGGAGGGGGGAGTACATTCGGGACCGGGGAGCTGTTTTTT.

V gene TRBV15 combines with J gene TRBJ1-1, with 8 bases that match TRBD1. The trim removed 0 bases at V and 10 bases at J, leaving 4 bases unmatched. The CDR3 has 13 residues. Germline CDR1 is LNHNV and CDR2 is YYDKDF (reference sequence). The CDR3 sequence is CATSRDRQGAAFF. The CDR3 bases are TGTGCCACCAGCAGAGATAGGCAGGGGGCAGCTTTCTTT.

V is TRBV19 and J is TRBJ1-5; 7 bases fit TRBD1. With V trimmed by 4 bases and J by 3 bases, 3 bases remained unmatched. CDR3 size: 14 residues. Per germline, CDR1 LNHDA and CDR2 SQIVND (reference sequence). The CDR3 is CASSRDSYNQPQHF. The CDR3 DNA reads as TGTGCCAGTAGTAGGGACAGCTACAATCAGCCCCAGCATTTT.

The V call is TRBV28, the J call TRBJ1-4; D remains ambiguous. The CDR3 extends over 14 amino acids. CDR1 and CDR2 (germline): MDHEN, SYDVKM. V lost 5 bases and J lost 5, with 12 bases in between. The CDR3 region has the DNA TGTGCCAGCAGTCCCTGGGCACTGAATGAAAAACTGTTTTTT. Translated, it gives CASSPWALNEKLFF. Complete variable domain (other parts from reference TRBV28 and TRBJ1-4): DVKVTQSSRYLVKRTGEKVFLECVQDMDHENMFWYRQDPGLGLRLIYFSYDVKMKEKGDIPEGYSVSREKKERFSLILESASTNQTSMYLCASSPWALNEKLFFGSGTQLSVL.

Notes on this clone: Other DNA sequences in this specimen translate into the identical CDR3. The J gene is TRBJ2-1, the V gene TRBV3-1 (or the pseudogene TRBV3-2), with D possibly matching TRBD2 (6 bases). Deletions cut 2 bases from V and 4 bases from J, with 9 bases between. This CDR3 has 14 amino acids. Germline V gene data show CDR1 as LGHDT and CDR2 as YNNKEL (reference sequence). CDR3 residues: CASSQIGGYNEQFF. CDR3 in DNA: TGTGCCAGCAGCCAAATTGGGGGGTACAATGAGCAGTTCTTC.

The chain has TRBV19 and TRBJ1-4, with 7 bases that match TRBD1. Unmatched junction bases numbered 11, after V lost 7 bases and J lost 6 bases. Germline CDR1 and CDR2: LNHDA and SQIVND (reference sequence). The CDR3 is 15 residues long. In nucleotides, the CDR3 is TGTGCCAGTACCCTAACGGGACAGATTCATGAAAAACTGTTTTTT. Protein: CASTLTGQIHEKLFF.

The rearrangement uses TRBV2 and TRBJ2-3; tentative D call: TRBD1 (5 bases). Germline-derived CDR1 and CDR2 are SNHLY and FYNNEI. V was clipped by 6 bases and J by 5 bases, with 12 bases between them. The CDR3 has 13 residues. The CDR3 DNA is TGTGCCAGCAGAAGCAGGGTGCTAGATACGCAGTATTTT. Translation: CASRSRVLDTQYF.